This T cell receptor beta chain was sequenced in a study of cytomegalovirus exposure and HLA in healthy donors. For the study at large: Most genotyped donors, about four fifths of 300 to 400, had Caucasian-associated genetic ancestry. Study-wide points: As a later analysis revealed, most CMV-associated TCR beta chains appeared HLA-restricted. The availability of immune exposure information extended only to CMV serostatus.

Germline CDR1 and CDR2: MDHEN and SYDVKM. The CDR3 extends over 13 amino acids. V was clipped by 3 bases and J by 1 base, with 6 bases between them. Primers: 60 Vbeta forward and 13 Jbeta reverse. TCRdb's table, derived via immunoSEQ multiplex PCR, lists solely in-frame clones and lacks some. The data contain about 160,000 clones, about 63% of them seen just once; the ten biggest clones take up around 2.8%. Remarks on this clone: The antigen remains undetermined.

V and J are TRBV28 and TRBJ1-1; D not resolved. What was sequenced was PBMCs. The TCR comes from a woman between 35 and 50 years old in good health and CMV-seropositive. CDR3 sequence (DNA): TGTGCCAGCAGTTTCAGTGAGAACACTGAAGCTTTCTTT. It codes for CASSFSENTEAFF.